This T cell receptor (beta chain) was observed in a study of monozygotic twins with cystic fibrosis. Findings and caveats of the study: Co-twins had the most similar V usage for 13 of 16 pairs, J for 8. Nucleotide-identical clonotype sharing was significantly higher within monozygotic CF twin pairs than between unrelated CF individuals.

Looked up from germline, CDR1 is MNHEY and CDR2 is SMNVEV (reference sequence). V lost 5 bases to trimming and J lost 1 base, with 14 bases between them. The CDR3 is made up of 15 amino acids. TCRdb keeps only in-frame clones here, not all; method: immunoSEQ multiplex PCR. There are over 25,000 clones in the sample; 96% occur only once, and approximately 2.6% lies in the top ten. This clone was recorded a few times. Its antigen is as yet unknown. This TCR derives from a girl aged 2-10 years with cystic fibrosis. Input material: blood. The chain uses TRBV27 and TRBJ1-1, with no clear D. CDR3 in amino acids: CASSPRLKANTEAFF. The CDR3 nucleotides read TGTGCCAGCAGTCCCAGACTGAAGGCGAACACTGAAGCTTTCTTT.